This passage covers 29 T cell receptor beta chains from one sample sequenced in a study of T cell responses to AZD1222 COVID-19 vaccine. Method: immunoSEQ multiplex PCR; TCRdb's copy keeps in-frame clones and lacks some. The sample shows 140,000 to 150,000 clones, 80% to 90% of them seen only once. Sample: peripheral blood, taken on day 0 of AZD1222 vaccination. The receptors were gathered from an adult in good health.

The chain is built from TRBV19 and TRBJ1-2, with D uncertain. Trimming took off 0 bases at V and 3 bases at J, with 11 bases between the two ends. CDR1 is LNHDA and CDR2 is SQIVND in the germline V gene (reference sequence). CDR3 length: 15 amino acids. The CDR3 bases are TGTGCCAGTAGTATAGACCCCCGGGCTTACTATGGCTACACCTTC. Its protein is CASSIDPRAYYGYTF.

The CDR3 sequence is CASSPHRGRNNEKLFF. The CDR3 DNA reads as TGCGCCAGCAGCCCCCACAGGGGGCGGAATAATGAAAAACTGTTTTTT. The chain has TRBV5-1 and TRBJ1-4; 9 nucleotides line up with TRBD1. This CDR3 comprises 16 residues. Trimming removed 4 bases from V and 4 bases from J; junction bases left unmatched: 8. Germline lookup yields CDR1 SGHRS and CDR2 YFSETQ. Based on the CDR3 plus reference TRBV5-1 and TRBJ1-4, the full variable domain is KAGVTQTPRYLIKTRGQQVTLSCSPISGHRSVSWYQQTPGQGLQFLFEYFSETQRNKGNFPGRFSGRQFSNSRSEMNVSTLELGDSALYLCASSPHRGRNNEKLFFGSGTQLSVL.

The V call is TRBV27, the J call TRBJ1-2; D is uncertain. Germline loops: CDR1 MNHEY, CDR2 SMNVEV (reference sequence). This CDR3 spans 15 amino acids. Trimming cost V 5 bases and J 1 base, with 14 bases left between them. This CDR3 reads CASSPYPTDNYGYTF. The CDR3 coding sequence is TGTGCCAGCAGTCCGTACCCGACGGATAACTATGGCTACACCTTC.

The J gene is TRBJ2-7, the V gene TRBV3-1 (or the pseudogene TRBV3-2), with a possible D match to TRBD2 (5 bases). V was shortened by 1 base and J by 3 bases, with 16 bases between the two germline ends. The CDR3 covers 16 residues. Germline CDR1 is LGHDT and CDR2 is YNNKEL (reference sequence). This CDR3 reads CASSQAPGGRSYEQYF. The CDR3 bases are TGTGCCAGCAGCCAAGCTCCCGGCGGGCGGAGCTACGAGCAGTACTTC.

The J gene is TRBJ2-7, the V gene TRBV6-6; maybe TRBD2 (6 bases). Trimming left V 8 bases short and J 4 bases short, with 9 bases between. This CDR3 contains 11 residues. Germline V gene sequence: CDR1 MNHNY, CDR2 SVGAGI (reference sequence). This chain's CDR3 is CASGGSYEQYF. CDR3 nucleotide sequence: TGTGCCAGCGGAGGGTCGTACGAGCAGTACTTC.

This clone was observed a few times. V gene TRBV7-2 combines with J gene TRBJ1-6, with D perhaps TRBD1 (6 bases). V was trimmed by 4 bases and J by 2 bases, leaving 12 bases between them. Germline loops: CDR1 SGHTA, CDR2 FQGNSA. The CDR3 runs to 16 residues. The CDR3 loop reads CASSSTGTAYNSPLHF. The CDR3 nucleotides read TGTGCCAGCAGCTCCACAGGGACGGCCTATAATTCACCCCTCCACTTT.

The chain's CDR3 is CASSLDFGTDTQYF. The DNA of the CDR3 is TGTGCCAGCAGCTTAGACTTCGGCACAGATACGCAGTATTTT. The chain has TRBV7-7 and TRBJ2-3; D uncertain. With 1 base removed from V and 1 base from J, the gap between germline ends came to 6 bases. Germline values: CDR1 SSHAT, CDR2 FNYEAQ (reference sequence). This CDR3 is 14 amino acids long.

This clone was detected only once. The chain joins TRBV15 to TRBJ2-2, with a weak D call TRBD2 (6 bases). Trimming removed 5 bases from V and 6 bases from J, with 13 bases in between. The CDR3 sequence is 14 residues long. Germline CDR1 and CDR2: LNHNV and YYDKDF (reference sequence). The CDR3 region has the DNA TGTGCCACCAGCGAGCGAACTAGCCCCGGGGAGCTGTTTTTT. As protein: CATSERTSPGELFF.

In this sample, this clone turned up a few times. This chain uses TRBV29-1 with TRBJ1-1, with a weak D call TRBD1 (6 bases). This CDR3 has 14 amino acids. The V gene's germline CDR1 is SQVTM and CDR2 ANQGSEA. V lost 5 bases and J lost 4, with 17 bases in between. CDR3 residues: CSVSWGRKSTEAFF. As DNA, the CDR3 is TGCAGCGTTTCTTGGGGGCGCAAGAGCACTGAAGCTTTCTTT.

The table lists this clone with a count of one. The chain couples TRBV30 to TRBJ2-3, with D tentatively TRBD2 (5 bases). CDR1 and CDR2 (germline): GTSNPN, SVGIG (reference sequence). The germline V and J ends were trimmed by 0 bases and 0 bases, with 22 bases remaining between them. The CDR3 length is 19 residues. The CDR3 here is CAWSVPSSLYSDSTDTQYF. The CDR3 DNA reads TGTGCCTGGAGTGTACCGTCTAGCCTATACTCGGACAGCACAGATACGCAGTATTTT.

This clone was recorded only once. CDR3 region: CASQKYSNQPQHF. As DNA, the CDR3 is TGTGCCAGTCAAAAATATAGCAATCAGCCCCAGCATTTT. The V and J genes are TRBV19 and TRBJ1-5; D remains ambiguous. The germline V gene encodes CDR1 LNHDA and CDR2 SQIVND (reference sequence). V dropped 8 bases and J dropped 0 bases, with 8 bases sitting between them. The CDR3 loop spans 13 amino acids. Full variable domain (rest looked up from reference TRBV19 and TRBJ1-5): DGGITQSPKYLFRKEGQNVTLSCEQNLNHDAMYWYRQDPGQGLRLIYYSQIVNDFQKGDIAEGYSVSREKKESFPLTVTSAQKNPTAFYLCASQKYSNQPQHFGDGTRLSIL.

The J gene is TRBJ2-7, the V gene TRBV27, with a weak D call TRBD1 (6 bases). The CDR3 has 14 amino acids. Per germline, CDR1 MNHEY and CDR2 SMNVEV (reference sequence). The V end lost 6 bases, the J end lost 7 bases, and 19 bases lay between the germline ends. CDR3 nucleotides: TGTGCCAGCAGCCCGTGGGACAAGCCAAGGGAGCAGTACTTC. As protein: CASSPWDKPREQYF.

V and J are TRBV27 and TRBJ1-5; a possible D gene is TRBD1 (6 bases). This CDR3 spans 15 amino acids. Germline V gene lookup returns CDR1 MNHEY and CDR2 SMNVEV (reference sequence). V lost 3 bases and J 3 bases, leaving 12 bases between the germline ends. CDR3 DNA: TGTGCCAGCAGTTTTCAGGGGATGTCCAATCAGCCCCAGCATTTT. It translates to CASSFQGMSNQPQHF.

This sequence joins TRBV7-9 and TRBJ1-1, with D tentatively TRBD1 (5 bases). From germline, CDR1 is SEHNR and CDR2 FQNEAQ (reference sequence). The CDR3 runs 14 residues. V was cut by 3 bases and J by 4 bases, with 12 bases left in between. The CDR3 bases are TGTGCCAGCAGCTTTCCGGGGCGCTCCACTGAAGCTTTCTTT. This codes for CASSFPGRSTEAFF.

V gene TRBV28 combines with J gene TRBJ1-4; 9 bases map to TRBD1. V gave up 6 bases and J gave up 0 bases; unmatched junction bases: 5. Per germline, CDR1 MDHEN and CDR2 SYDVKM. This CDR3 spans 16 amino acids. The CDR3 region is CASRGQGIATNEKLFF. The CDR3 region has the DNA TGTGCCAGCAGAGGACAGGGGATCGCAACTAATGAAAAACTGTTTTTT.

The V gene is TRBV28, the J gene TRBJ2-2; D may match TRBD1 or TRBD2 (5 bases each). Trimming removed 6 bases from V and 9 bases from J, with 14 bases in between. The CDR3 spans 13 residues. Per germline, CDR1 MDHEN and CDR2 SYDVKM. CDR3 protein: CASSAQEARELFF. CDR3 nucleotide sequence: TGTGCCAGCAGCGCACAGGAGGCGAGGGAGCTGTTTTTT.

The chain is built from TRBV12-3 or TRBV12-4 and TRBJ1-2, with D possibly TRBD1 on 5 matching bases. CDR3 length: 13 amino acids. The V and J ends lost 8 bases and 0 bases respectively, with 10 bases between them. Here the CDR3 reads CASLGRANYGYTF. The CDR3 nucleotides are TGTGCCAGCTTGGGACGGGCTAACTATGGCTACACCTTC.

CDR3 protein: CASKDIVQGPYEQYF. The DNA of the CDR3 is TGTGCCAGCAAAGATATTGTCCAGGGCCCCTACGAGCAGTACTTC. The gene calls are TRBV2 and TRBJ2-7; D may be TRBD1 (5 bases). Trimming pared 7 bases from V and 2 bases from J, leaving 18 bases between. The germline V gene has CDR1 SNHLY and CDR2 FYNNEI. The CDR3 totals 15 residues.

This chain links TRBV2 with TRBJ2-1; the D is unclear. The CDR3 is 15 amino acids. CDR1 and CDR2 from the germline V gene are SNHLY and FYNNEI. Trimming removed 4 bases from V and 0 bases from J, with 10 bases in between. Here the CDR3 DNA reads TGTGCCAGCAGTGTTGGTCAGAGCTCCTACAATGAGCAGTTCTTC. Translating gives CASSVGQSSYNEQFF.

The genes are TRBV30 and TRBJ2-1; D gene ambiguous. Germline CDR1 and CDR2: GTSNPN and SVGIG (reference sequence). V was trimmed by 0 bases and J by 4 bases, leaving 7 bases between them. The CDR3 contains 13 residues. CDR3 loop: CAWSVAGYNEQFF. For the CDR3, the DNA is TGTGCCTGGAGTGTAGCCGGGTACAATGAGCAGTTCTTC. The full variable domain, rest sourced from reference TRBV30 and TRBJ2-1, is SQTIHQWPATLVQPVGSPLSLECTVEGTSNPNLYWYRQAAGRGLQLLFYSVGIGQISSEVPQNLSASRPQDRQFILSSKKLLLSDSGFYLCAWSVAGYNEQFFGPGTRLTVL.

The chain combines TRBV5-4 with TRBJ1-5; D is possibly TRBD1 (6 bases). Between the trimmed V and J ends, which lost 4 bases and 4 bases, there was a span of 15 bases. The CDR3 length is 15 residues. The germline CDR1 and CDR2 sequences are SGHNT and YYREEE (reference sequence). The CDR3 DNA sequence: TGTGCCAGCAGCCACGACCCGACAGGAAATCAGCCCCAGCATTTT. Translated: CASSHDPTGNQPQHF.

The chain employs TRBV19 and TRBJ1-1, with TRBD1 identical over 7 bases. The germline CDR1 and CDR2 sequences are LNHDA and SQIVND (reference sequence). The V segment lost 2 bases and the J segment 5 bases; nucleotides outside the gene matches: 2. This CDR3 is built from 13 residues. The CDR3 reads CASSITGVTEAFF. CDR3 bases: TGTGCCAGTAGTATAACAGGGGTGACTGAAGCTTTCTTT.

The V gene is TRBV5-5, the J gene TRBJ1-3; a possible D gene is TRBD1 (5 bases). The CDR3 loop spans 14 amino acids. The germline CDR1 and CDR2 sequences are SGHKS and YYEKEE (reference sequence). V dropped 4 bases and J dropped 4 bases, with 12 bases sitting between them. The CDR3 DNA follows: TGTGCCAGCAGCACGGGACTCGACGGAAACACCATATATTTT. Its protein product is CASSTGLDGNTIYF.

The chain is built from TRBV28 and TRBJ1-2, with D possibly TRBD1 on 5 matching bases. The V end lost 3 bases, the J end lost 5 bases, and 13 bases lay between the germline ends. The germline CDR1 and CDR2 sequences are MDHEN and SYDVKM. The CDR3 runs 14 residues. The CDR3, as DNA: TGTGCCAGCAGTTTCGGCAGGGCATTATATGGCTACACCTTC. Residues: CASSFGRALYGYTF.

The rearrangement uses TRBV4-1 and TRBJ2-7; 7 nucleotides agree with TRBD2. This CDR3 region has 15 residues. V shed 1 base, J shed 3 bases, and the junction held 6 bases outside the gene matches. The germline V gene has CDR1 MGHRA and CDR2 YSYEKL. The CDR3 coding sequence is TGCGCCAGCAGCCAAGTCGCGGGAGAAGGCTACGAGCAGTACTTC. This sequence encodes CASSQVAGEGYEQYF.

The rearrangement links TRBV12-3 or TRBV12-4 to TRBJ1-2; 9 bases map to TRBD1. The CDR3 is 12 residues long. J was trimmed by 7 bases and V by 6 bases; bases with no gene match: 3. CDR3 DNA: TGTGCCAGCAGACAGGGGGCAGGTGGCTACACCTTC. Translation: CASRQGAGGYTF.

This clone was counted only a few times. This rearrangement joins TRBV6-5 to TRBJ1-1; possibly TRBD1 for D (5 bases). This CDR3 has 14 residues. CDR1 is MNHEY, CDR2 SVGAGI, per germline. Trimming removed 4 bases at V and 0 bases at J, with 9 bases between. In nucleotides, the CDR3 is TGTGCCAGCAGTTCCAGGGACCTGAACACTGAAGCTTTCTTT. Translated, it gives CASSSRDLNTEAFF.

This chain uses TRBV6-5 with TRBJ2-3; 8 bases fit TRBD2. Losses at the gene ends were 8 bases for V and 5 bases for J; bases not matched to a gene: 12. CDR1 MNHEY and CDR2 SVGAGI come from the germline V gene. The CDR3 consists of 15 residues. CDR3 coding DNA: TGTGCCAGCCAGAGGGTCGGGGGGGCCGGAGATACGCAGTATTTT. Amino acids: CASQRVGGAGDTQYF.

CDR3 sequence reads: CAWSPGLYNEQFF. The CDR3 nucleotides are TGTGCCTGGAGTCCGGGGCTGTACAATGAGCAGTTCTTC. The chain recombines TRBV30 with TRBJ2-1, with D possibly being TRBD1 or TRBD2 (5 bases each). Trimming left V 2 bases short and J 4 bases short, with 9 bases between. The CDR3 sequence is 13 residues long. Germline values: CDR1 GTSNPN, CDR2 SVGIG (reference sequence).